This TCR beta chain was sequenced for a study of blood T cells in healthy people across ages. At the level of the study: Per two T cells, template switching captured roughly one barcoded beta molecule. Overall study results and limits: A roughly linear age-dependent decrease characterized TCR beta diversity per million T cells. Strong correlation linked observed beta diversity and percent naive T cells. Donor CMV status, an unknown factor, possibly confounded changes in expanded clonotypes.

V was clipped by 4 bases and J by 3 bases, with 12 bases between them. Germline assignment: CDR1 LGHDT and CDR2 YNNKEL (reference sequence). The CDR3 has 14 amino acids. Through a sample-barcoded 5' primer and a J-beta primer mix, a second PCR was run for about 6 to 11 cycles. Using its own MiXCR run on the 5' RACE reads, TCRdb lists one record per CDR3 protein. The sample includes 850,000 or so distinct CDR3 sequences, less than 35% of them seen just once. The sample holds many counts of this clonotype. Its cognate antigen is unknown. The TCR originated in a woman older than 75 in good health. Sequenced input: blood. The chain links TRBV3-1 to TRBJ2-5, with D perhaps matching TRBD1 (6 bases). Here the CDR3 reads CASSLGQFEETQYF. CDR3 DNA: TGTGCCAGCAGCCTCGGACAGTTTGAAGAGACCCAGTACTTC.